The clone carrying this T cell receptor (beta chain) was detected only once. The sample comes from a study of cytomegalovirus exposure and HLA in healthy donors. As for the study in general: About 80 million unique TCRs from HLA-typed donors made up an early data release.

The study ran its PCR with 60 Vbeta and 13 Jbeta primers. TCRdb's copy holds only in-frame clones and misses some; the assay was immunoSEQ multiplex PCR. The profile covers approximately 210,000 clones, with approximately 85% appearing a single time and about 1.8% taken by the ten largest. The TCR originated in a man aged 18 to 30 in good health and CMV-seronegative. Sequencing input: PBMCs.

The CDR3 region has the DNA TGTGCCAGCAGCTTAGGACAGGGGGCGCTCAACACTGAAGCTTTCTTT. Amino acid sequence: CASSLGQGALNTEAFF. The V and J genes are TRBV9 and TRBJ1-1; 11 bases fit TRBD1. Germline CDR1 is SGDLS and CDR2 is YYNGEE. Losses at the gene ends were 4 bases for V and 2 bases for J; bases not matched to a gene: 7. The CDR3 extends over 16 amino acids. The entire variable domain, with the rest obtained from reference TRBV9 and TRBJ1-1, is as follows: DSGVTQTPKHLITATGQRVTLRCSPRSGDLSVYWYQQSLDQGLQFLIQYYNGEERAKGNILERFSAQQFPDLHSELNLSSLELGDSALYFCASSLGQGALNTEAFFGQGTRLTVV.